Presented here are 24 T cell receptor beta chains from one specimen sequenced in a study of identical twins. TCRdb recomputed calls from the 5' RACE reads with MiXCR, one row per CDR3 protein. The sample consists of around 280,000 distinct CDR3 sequences, about 8.9% of them appearing once. A further study also used this sample, focusing on yellow fever vaccine responses in identical twins.

Sequencing was performed on memory (CD45RO+) T cells sorted from blood. These receptors were obtained from a woman between 18 and 30 years old in good health.

The V call is TRBV7-6, the J call TRBJ1-1; D ambiguous. Germline assignment: CDR1 SGHVS and CDR2 FNYEAQ. The CDR3 consists of 12 residues. Trimming shortened V by 1 base and J by 5 bases, and 5 bases separated the two germline ends. The CDR3 sequence: CASSLDGTEAFF. The CDR3, as DNA: TGTGCCAGCAGCTTAGACGGAACTGAAGCTTTCTTT.

This clonotype was recorded once. The rearrangement links TRBV3-1 to TRBJ2-3, with 7 bases that match TRBD2. The CDR3 is made up of 17 amino acids. V shed 0 bases and J 1 base; nucleotides not matched to a gene: 7. The germline gives CDR1 LGHDT, CDR2 YNNKEL (reference sequence). DNA of the CDR3: TGTGCCAGCAGCCAAGATATCAGGCTAGCGGGCACAGATACGCAGTATTTT. It translates to CASSQDIRLAGTDTQYF.

This clonotype was recorded many times. V is TRBV5-1 and J is TRBJ2-6; 8 nucleotides agree with TRBD1. CDR3 length: 16 amino acids. Germline V lookup: CDR1 SGHRS, CDR2 YFSETQ. With V trimmed by 0 bases and J by 6 bases, 5 bases remained unmatched. The CDR3 protein is CASSLVQGAEANVLTF. The CDR3, as DNA: TGCGCCAGCAGCTTGGTCCAGGGGGCTGAGGCCAACGTCCTGACTTTC.

CDR3 protein: CASSPREGRTDTQYF. Written as DNA, the CDR3 is TGTGCCAGCTCACCGAGGGAGGGACGCACAGATACGCAGTATTTT. This sequence joins TRBV18 and TRBJ2-3, with 7 bases fitting TRBD2. Unmatched junction bases numbered 4, after V lost 3 bases and J lost 1 base. Looked up from germline, CDR1 is KGHSH and CDR2 is LQKENI. The CDR3 has 15 amino acids.

This clonotype has only a few counts. The rearrangement uses TRBV5-1 and TRBJ2-1; 8 bases match TRBD1. The V gene end was trimmed by 6 bases and the J gene end by 0 bases; junction bases not matched to a gene: 2. This CDR3 has 14 residues. Germline V gene data show CDR1 as SGHRS and CDR2 as YFSETQ. CDR3 amino acids: CASNGQGSYNEQFF. The CDR3 nucleotides are TGCGCCAGCAACGGACAGGGCTCCTACAATGAGCAGTTCTTC.

This clonotype has a count of ten or more. The V and J genes are TRBV5-1 and TRBJ2-4, with D perhaps TRBD1 (6 bases). V lost 0 bases, J lost 7 bases, and 11 bases lay in between. The germline V gene encodes CDR1 SGHRS and CDR2 YFSETQ. CDR3 size: 14 residues. CDR3 DNA: TGCGCCAGCAGCTTGGGGTCCGACAGGAACATTCAGTACTTC. Translating it yields CASSLGSDRNIQYF.

The chain carries TRBV11-2 and TRBJ2-3, with 7 bases matching TRBD1. Germline CDR1 SGHAT, CDR2 FQNNGV. This CDR3 comprises 15 residues. V lost 5 bases to trimming and J lost 2 bases; unmatched junction nucleotides: 7. The CDR3 DNA reads as TGTGCCAGCAGCGCGACCGGGACAGCCACAGATACGCAGTATTTT. Amino acid sequence: CASSATGTATDTQYF.

This clonotype was counted only a few times. The chain recombines TRBV29-1 with TRBJ2-1, with TRBD2 matching over 14 bases. The CDR3 has 15 amino acids. Germline V gives CDR1 SQVTM, CDR2 ANQGSEA. Losses at the gene ends were 3 bases for V and 6 bases for J; bases not matched to a gene: 4. The CDR3 DNA reads as TGCAGCGTTGATGTGACTAGCGGGGGGGGCAATGAGCAGTTCTTC. Protein product: CSVDVTSGGGNEQFF.

The chain has TRBV5-5 and TRBJ2-2; the D gene is possibly TRBD2 (5 bases). CDR1 and CDR2 from the germline V gene are SGHKS and YYEKEE (reference sequence). The CDR3 runs to 14 residues. V gave up 4 bases and J gave up 7 bases, with 14 bases separating them. As DNA, the CDR3 is TGTGCCAGCAGCCTTGGGCTAGCCTGCGGGGAGCTGTTTTTT. Translated: CASSLGLACGELFF.

This clonotype was seen at least ten times. The chain combines TRBV9 with TRBJ1-3; D ambiguous. The germline gives CDR1 SGDLS, CDR2 YYNGEE. The length of the CDR3 is 14 residues. V lost 3 bases to trimming and J lost 4 bases, with 11 bases between them. The CDR3 loop reads CASSETGSGNTIYF. CDR3 sequence (DNA): TGTGCCAGCAGCGAAACCGGGAGCGGAAACACCATATATTTT.

This clonotype was counted only a few times. This rearrangement joins TRBV6-5 to TRBJ2-6; D is unresolved. This CDR3 region has 15 residues. V lost 2 bases, J lost 1 base, and 6 bases lay in between. Germline assignment: CDR1 MNHEY and CDR2 SVGAGI. The DNA of the CDR3 is TGTGCCAGCAGTTACGACGCGTCTGGGGCCAACGTCCTGACTTTC. This codes for CASSYDASGANVLTF.

The chain employs TRBV21-1 and TRBJ2-7; the table names TRBD2, a call not compared with the DNA. TRBV21-1 is a pseudogene. There are 18 residues in the CDR3. CDR3 region: CASSTPGLAGGSLYEQYV. CDR3 bases: TGTGCCAGCAGCACACCGGGACTAGCGGGGGGATCTCTCTACGAGCAGTACGTC.

A few counts support this clonotype. The chain employs TRBV19 and TRBJ2-3, with no clear D. CDR1 is LNHDA, CDR2 SQIVND, per germline (reference sequence). V lost 3 bases and J lost 0, with 7 bases in between. This CDR3 comprises 14 residues. Here the CDR3 DNA reads TGTGCCAGTAGTATCTTTGCTAGCACAGATACGCAGTATTTT. This encodes CASSIFASTDTQYF.

This clonotype has a handful of counts. The chain recombines TRBV7-9 with TRBJ1-1; D is possibly TRBD1 (6 bases). The CDR3 runs to 15 residues. The V gene lost 1 base and the J gene lost 1 base, with 10 bases spanning the gap. Germline CDR1 and CDR2: SEHNR and FQNEAQ (reference sequence). For the CDR3, the DNA is TGTGCCAGCAGCTTAGGGAGGGGGACGAACACTGAAGCTTTCTTT. It yields the protein CASSLGRGTNTEAFF.

This rearrangement joins TRBV11-2 to TRBJ2-1; D is possibly TRBD2 (5 bases). V dropped 5 bases and J dropped 4 bases, with 9 bases sitting between them. The germline V gene encodes CDR1 SGHAT and CDR2 FQNNGV. The CDR3 loop spans 13 amino acids. CDR3 sequence reads: CASSDYRYNEQFF. In DNA, the CDR3 is TGTGCCAGCAGCGACTACCGGTACAATGAGCAGTTCTTC.

This clonotype was observed at least ten times. This chain joins TRBV24-1 and TRBJ2-3; 13 bases align to TRBD2. Germline CDR1 and CDR2: KGHDR and SFDVKD. The J segment lost 6 bases and the V segment lost 8 bases, leaving 4 bases of the junction unmatched. This CDR3 comprises 14 residues. The CDR3 DNA follows: TGTGCCACCACCTTGACTAGCGGGAGGGATACGCAGTATTTT. Amino acids: CATTLTSGRDTQYF.

This clonotype occurred a few times. CDR3 sequence (DNA): TGCGCCAGCAGTGATGGGACAGGGGGGACCACTGAAGCTTTCTTT. Its translation: CASSDGTGGTTEAFF. This sequence joins TRBV10-1 and TRBJ1-1; 11 bases are a match to TRBD1. V was clipped by 3 bases and J by 4 bases; unmatched bases: 4. The CDR3 runs to 15 residues. CDR1 and CDR2 (germline): WNHNN, SYGVQD (reference sequence).

The V call is TRBV5-1, the J call TRBJ2-1; D tentatively reads TRBD1 or TRBD2 (5 bases each). Germline V gene lookup returns CDR1 SGHRS and CDR2 YFSETQ. Trimming pared 0 bases from V and 4 bases from J, leaving 23 bases between. The length of the CDR3 is 19 residues. CDR3 in amino acids: CASSLGLLPGTVLYNEQFF. CDR3 nucleotides: TGCGCCAGCAGCTTGGGGCTCCTCCCCGGGACCGTCCTGTACAATGAGCAGTTCTTC.

V and J are TRBV5-1 and TRBJ1-3, with D tentatively TRBD1 (5 bases). CDR1 and CDR2 (germline): SGHRS, YFSETQ. The CDR3 covers 16 residues. Trimming removed 4 bases at V and 1 base at J, with 15 bases between. CDR3 sequence (DNA): TGCGCCAGCAGCCTCCCAGGGACCGAGTCTGGAAACACCATATATTTT. It codes for CASSLPGTESGNTIYF.

J is TRBJ2-3 and V is TRBV9; D perhaps matches TRBD2 (6 bases). This CDR3 is built from 14 residues. Trimming stripped 2 bases from V and 4 bases from J, with 11 bases between. Germline V gene lookup returns CDR1 SGDLS and CDR2 YYNGEE. The CDR3 DNA reads TGTGCCAGCAGCGTGGAGGGGTATGCAGATACGCAGTATTTT. This codes for CASSVEGYADTQYF.

This clonotype was counted a few times. This chain connects TRBV6-9 to TRBJ2-5; D perhaps matches TRBD2 (6 bases). Germline V gives CDR1 MNHGY, CDR2 SVAAGI. The CDR3 runs 16 residues. V was trimmed by 2 bases and J by 2 bases, leaving 15 bases between them. DNA of the CDR3: TGTGCCAGCAGTTATATGTTAGCGGAAAATCAAGAGACCCAGTACTTC. Translating it yields CASSYMLAENQETQYF.

This clonotype was counted at least ten times. This chain connects TRBV7-9 to TRBJ2-3; 8 bases are shared with TRBD1. V lost 5 bases and J lost 3; bases outside the gene matches: 13. Germline values: CDR1 SEHNR, CDR2 FQNEAQ (reference sequence). CDR3 length: 17 amino acids. The CDR3: CASSVGQGLPDTDTQYF. The CDR3 DNA follows: TGTGCCAGCAGCGTCGGACAGGGCCTACCAGATACAGATACGCAGTATTTT. Combining the CDR3 with reference TRBV7-9 and TRBJ2-3 gives the whole variable domain DTGVSQNPRHKITKRGQNVTFRCDPISEHNRLYWYRQTLGQGPEFLTYFQNEAQLEKSRLLSDRFSAERPKGSFSTLEIQRTEQGDSAMYLCASSVGQGLPDTDTQYFGPGTRLTVL.

This clonotype was observed a few times. The genes are TRBV12-3 or TRBV12-4 and TRBJ2-2; 8 positions agree with TRBD1. This CDR3 has 14 amino acids. V gave up 4 bases and J gave up 5 bases; unmatched junction bases: 3. CDR3 in amino acids: CASSWTGMTGELFF. The CDR3 region has the DNA TGTGCCAGCAGTTGGACAGGGATGACCGGGGAGCTGTTTTTT.

This clonotype was detected only a few times. The genes are TRBV7-2 and TRBJ2-7; no firm D call. Germline CDR1 SGHTA, CDR2 FQGNSA. The CDR3 covers 13 residues. Trimming shortened V by 1 base and J by 6 bases, and 10 bases separated the two germline ends. CDR3 sequence (DNA): TGTGCCAGCAGCTTAGATGGTGGACGCGAGCAGTACTTC. It is translated as CASSLDGGREQYF.